These T cell receptor beta chains were read from a single sample in a study of cytomegalovirus exposure and HLA in healthy donors. The method was immunoSEQ multiplex PCR; TCRdb's version includes in-frame clones alone and lacks a portion of them. This sample yields about 110,000 clones, of which around nine tenths are seen a single time; more than 2% belongs to the top ten. Specimen: PBMCs. All receptors derive from a woman aged 18-29 years in good health and CMV-seronegative. CDR3s leave out the opening cysteine and the closing phenylalanine or tryptophan. The order of the fields is V gene, J gene, CDR3 protein.

v_call: TRBV11-1; j_call: TRBJ2-1; cdr3_aa: ASSLGLPGEQF
v_call: TRBV27; j_call: TRBJ2-1; cdr3_aa: ASTPGLAGGDNEQF
v_call: TRBV30; j_call: TRBJ2-6; cdr3_aa: AWQHLSGANVLT
v_call: TRBV28; j_call: TRBJ2-7; cdr3_aa: ASSPRDRSSYEQY
v_call: TRBV4-3; j_call: TRBJ2-5; cdr3_aa: ASSQDWEGGETQY
v_call: TRBV7-2; j_call: TRBJ2-5; cdr3_aa: ASTLLGGLGETQY
v_call: TRBV7-2; j_call: TRBJ2-7; cdr3_aa: ASSLAPSEQY
v_call: TRBV5-6; j_call: TRBJ1-5; cdr3_aa: ASSLGQGRAQPQH
v_call: TRBV10-1; j_call: TRBJ1-4; cdr3_aa: ASRKGQIQTNEKLF
v_call: TRBV7-3; j_call: TRBJ2-7; cdr3_aa: ASSLHGGAYEQY
v_call: TRBV19; j_call: TRBJ2-4; cdr3_aa: ASSTLRSPNIQY
v_call: TRBV19; j_call: TRBJ2-1; cdr3_aa: ASSTEREQF
v_call: TRBV25-1; j_call: TRBJ1-1; cdr3_aa: ASSEVRGAYTEAF
v_call: TRBV7-2; j_call: TRBJ2-2; cdr3_aa: ASSGDRVGHGELF
v_call: TRBV12-5; j_call: TRBJ2-3; cdr3_aa: ASAPRGGLPTDTQY
v_call: TRBV9; j_call: TRBJ2-1; cdr3_aa: ASSVSLAATYNEQF